Below are 23 T cell receptor beta chains sequenced from a single sample in a study of post-analysis software for immune sequencing data. Study results and limitations: Among roughly 5 TRBV segments more frequent in patients than controls were TRBV5-6, TRBV5-1 and TRBV20-1.

These receptors are not linked to any known antigen. The TCR beta cDNA libraries carried unique molecular identifiers. TCRdb reprocessed the PCR reads via MiXCR and lists one record per CDR3 protein. The sample has roughly 540,000 distinct CDR3 sequences, around 34% seen once. Material for sequencing was blood. All receptors derive from a girl aged 2 to 17 with multiple sclerosis.

A few counts support this clonotype. Relative to the germline gene, one junction end is altered; a read error may explain this. The rearrangement joins TRBV4-1 to TRBJ1-1; unclear D gene. CDR1 is MGHRA, CDR2 YSYEKL, per germline. The CDR3 totals 13 residues. Here the CDR3 DNA reads TGTGCCAGCAGCCAAGTCCCGAATACTGAAGCTTTCTTT. Amino acid sequence: CASSQVPNTEAFF.

This clonotype was counted only a few times. The chain joins TRBV11-2 to TRBJ2-5; tentatively, D is TRBD2 (6 bases). The V gene's germline CDR1 is SGHAT and CDR2 FQNNGV. The CDR3 is made up of 15 amino acids. With 0 bases removed from V and 1 base from J, the gap between germline ends came to 9 bases. The CDR3 sequence: CASSLDRGTQETQYF. The CDR3 DNA reads TGTGCCAGCAGCTTAGATCGCGGGACCCAAGAGACCCAGTACTTC.

V is TRBV10-3 and J is TRBJ1-5, with D perhaps matching TRBD1 (6 bases). V was shortened by 6 bases and J by 4 bases, with 10 bases between the two germline ends. This CDR3 is 13 amino acids long. Looked up from germline, CDR1 is ENHRY and CDR2 is SYGVKD. The CDR3 nucleotides are TGTGCCATCAGGGGACACCGGAATCAGCCCCAGCATTTT. Its translation: CAIRGHRNQPQHF.

This clonotype was observed a single time. The CDR3 nucleotides are TGTGCCAGCAGTTACAGGGCACCCTCGTCAGGACAGGGTGAAGCTTTCTTT. It yields the protein CASSYRAPSSGQGEAFF. The chain combines TRBV6-5 with TRBJ1-1; 8 bases fit TRBD1. This CDR3 spans 17 amino acids. J lost 7 bases, V lost 2 bases, and 15 bases had no gene match. Germline CDR1 MNHEY, CDR2 SVGAGI.

The chain uses TRBV6-2 or TRBV6-3 and TRBJ1-5, with TRBD1 matching over 7 bases. The trim removed 1 base at V and 4 bases at J, leaving 4 bases unmatched. The CDR3 is made up of 15 amino acids. Germline V lookup: CDR1 MNHEY, CDR2 SVGEGT. Here the CDR3 DNA reads TGTGCCAGCAGTTACTGGCAGGGGGGTAATCAGCCCCAGCATTTT. Translating gives CASSYWQGGNQPQHF.

The rearrangement uses TRBV7-9 and TRBJ2-3; no clear D. CDR1 is SEHNR, CDR2 FQNEAQ, per germline (reference sequence). CDR3 length: 14 residues. The V end lost 5 bases, the J end lost 0 bases, and 9 bases lay between the germline ends. The CDR3 DNA sequence: TGTGCCAGCAGCGTAACAACTAGCACAGATACGCAGTATTTT. Translated: CASSVTTSTDTQYF.

This clonotype turned up a few times. The chain uses TRBV5-1 and TRBJ2-4; 9 nucleotides match TRBD2. The V and J ends lost 2 bases and 0 bases, in that order; junction bases with no gene match: 9. In germline, CDR1 is SGHRS, CDR2 YFSETQ. This CDR3 spans 18 amino acids. CDR3 protein: CASSLYLSSGRAKNIQYF. In DNA form, the CDR3 reads TGCGCCAGCAGCTTATATCTAAGTAGCGGGAGAGCCAAAAACATTCAGTACTTC.

A word on this clonotype: The CDR3 does not end in the conserved phenylalanine or tryptophan, so this is likely a read error. The chain uses TRBV12-3 or TRBV12-4 and TRBJ2-3; 7 bases fit TRBD1. The CDR3 is made up of 16 amino acids. Trimming removed 4 bases from V and 4 bases from J; junction bases left unmatched: 11. CDR3 residues: CASSSHRQGTADTQYS. The CDR3 region has the DNA TGTGCCAGCAGTTCCCATCGACAGGGTACGGCAGATACGCAGTATTCT.

This clonotype occurred a few times. This rearrangement joins TRBV29-1 to TRBJ2-5; 10 positions agree with TRBD2. Unmatched junction bases numbered 6, after V lost 2 bases and J lost 0 bases. The CDR3 spans 16 residues. Germline CDR1 and CDR2: SQVTM and ANQGSEA. In nucleotides, the CDR3 is TGCAGCGTTGAACCCACTCTAGCGGGGGACCAAGAGACCCAGTACTTC. The encoded protein is CSVEPTLAGDQETQYF.

CDR3 DNA: TGTGCCAGCAGCCCCCTCGGTAGGGGGTCGAAGGGTCCAGATACGCAGTATTTT. This codes for CASSPLGRGSKGPDTQYF. This chain joins TRBV9 and TRBJ2-3, with D possibly TRBD1 on 6 matching bases. Trimming stripped 4 bases from V and 4 bases from J, with 25 bases between. Germline values: CDR1 SGDLS, CDR2 YYNGEE. The length of the CDR3 is 18 residues. Variable domain in full (rest from reference TRBV9 and TRBJ2-3): DSGVTQTPKHLITATGQRVTLRCSPRSGDLSVYWYQQSLDQGLQFLIQYYNGEERAKGNILERFSAQQFPDLHSELNLSSLELGDSALYFCASSPLGRGSKGPDTQYFGPGTRLTVL.

The chain is built from TRBV2 and TRBJ2-5; 13 bases line up with TRBD2. This CDR3 contains 13 residues. Germline V lookup: CDR1 SNHLY, CDR2 FYNNEI. V shed 8 bases, J shed 11 bases, and the junction held 8 bases outside the gene matches. The CDR3 DNA follows: TGTGCCAGCGGGACTAGCGGGGAGCAAGAGCAGTACTTC. Translating it yields CASGTSGEQEQYF.

This clonotype was counted a few times. The chain joins TRBV20-1 to TRBJ2-4; weak D call: TRBD1 (6 bases). Germline V lookup: CDR1 DFQATT, CDR2 SNEGSKA (reference sequence). Trimming took off 2 bases at V and 2 bases at J, with 16 bases between the two ends. There are 16 residues in the CDR3. For the CDR3, the DNA is TGCAGTGCTAGACAGGGGTTGGCTTTAACCAAAAACATTCAGTACTTC. Translating gives CSARQGLALTKNIQYF.

This clonotype was counted once. Compared with germline, one end of the junction differs, possibly owing to a read error. The rearrangement joins TRBV6-5 to TRBJ2-1; TRBD1 might be the D (6 bases). Germline assignment: CDR1 MNHEY and CDR2 SVGAGI. The CDR3 loop spans 16 amino acids. In DNA, the CDR3 is TGTGTCAGCAGTTACTCTGGGGGCATCGGATACAATGAGCAGTTCTTC. This translates into CVSSYSGGIGYNEQFF.

The rearrangement links TRBV7-9 to TRBJ1-2; D gene uncertain. Germline CDR1 is SEHNR and CDR2 is FQNEAQ (reference sequence). This CDR3 is 14 amino acids long. V lost 0 bases to trimming and J lost 5 bases, with 10 bases between them. CDR3 coding DNA: TGTGCCAGCAGCTTAGCGGGGTTTGAGTATGGCTACACCTTC. Encoded protein: CASSLAGFEYGYTF.

CDR3 residues: CSVADRGNQETQYF. CDR3 sequence (DNA): TGCAGCGTCGCGGACAGGGGTAACCAAGAGACCCAGTACTTC. The chain couples TRBV29-1 to TRBJ2-5, with 9 bases that match TRBD1. CDR3 size: 14 residues. The germline V gene encodes CDR1 SQVTM and CDR2 ANQGSEA. V gave up 6 bases and J gave up 0 bases; unmatched junction bases: 5.

This clonotype has only a few counts. J is TRBJ2-7 and V is TRBV20-1, with a possible D match to TRBD1 (6 bases). The V gene's germline CDR1 is DFQATT and CDR2 SNEGSKA (reference sequence). The length of the CDR3 is 12 residues. V shed 4 bases and J shed 2 bases, with 9 bases lying between them. The CDR3 DNA reads as TGCAGTGCTAACAGGGACCCCTACGAGCAGTACTTC. Its translation is CSANRDPYEQYF.

The genes are TRBV6-2 or TRBV6-3 and TRBJ2-5, with TRBD2 matching 10 bases. CDR3 length equals 16 residues. Trimming took 6 bases from V and 2 from J; bases not matched to a gene: 9. Germline assignment: CDR1 MNHEY and CDR2 SVGEGT. The CDR3 here is CASRPKLAGTQETQYF. The CDR3 nucleotides read TGTGCCAGCAGACCCAAACTAGCGGGGACACAAGAGACCCAGTACTTC.

The chain combines TRBV7-3 with TRBJ2-1; D is unresolved. The CDR3 contains 13 residues. V was cut by 5 bases and J by 8 bases, with 13 bases left in between. The V gene's germline CDR1 is SGHTA and CDR2 FQGTGA. DNA for the CDR3: TGTGCCAGCAGCCCTCCGGGTTTAGATGAGCAGTTCTTC. Protein sequence: CASSPPGLDEQFF.

This clonotype was seen more than once but under ten times. In DNA form, the CDR3 reads TGTGCCAGCAGCCAACCGGGACAGGGCTCTGGCTACACCTTC. Protein sequence: CASSQPGQGSGYTF. This chain connects TRBV3-1 to TRBJ1-2; TRBD1 matches at 9 bases. With V trimmed by 2 bases and J by 7 bases, 5 bases remained unmatched. Germline-derived CDR1 and CDR2 are LGHDT and YNNKEL (reference sequence). The CDR3 runs to 14 residues.

The rearrangement links TRBV12-3 or TRBV12-4 to TRBJ2-3; TRBD2 matches at 10 bases. The CDR3 loop spans 16 amino acids. V trimming: 6 bases; J trimming: 0 bases; junction bases outside the gene matches: 6. Here the CDR3 DNA reads TGTGCCAGCAGACTCGGACTAGCGGATAGCACAGATACGCAGTATTTT. It yields the protein CASRLGLADSTDTQYF.

This chain uses TRBV20-1 with TRBJ2-3; 9 nucleotides match TRBD1. CDR1 and CDR2 (germline): DFQATT, SNEGSKA (reference sequence). Unmatched junction bases numbered 7, after V lost 3 bases and J lost 3 bases. The CDR3 covers 15 residues. Here the CDR3 DNA reads TGCAGTGCTAGGGGGGACAGGGAAACTACAGATACGCAGTATTTT. Translated, it gives CSARGDRETTDTQYF.

Only one count was recorded for this clonotype. Relative to the germline gene, one junction end is altered; a read error may explain this. The chain has TRBV4-2 and TRBJ1-5; 8 positions agree with TRBD1. The CDR3 is 17 amino acids. Germline values: CDR1 LGHNA, CDR2 YNFKEQ. CDR3 residues: CANSQDSGRGRAQPQHF. CDR3 DNA: TGTGCCAACAGCCAAGATTCGGGCAGGGGGCGGGCTCAGCCCCAGCATTTT.

Comments on this clonotype: Compared with germline, one end of the junction differs, possibly owing to a read error. The chain is built from TRBV5-6 and TRBJ2-5; perhaps TRBD2 as D (5 bases). Germline V gene data show CDR1 as SGHDT and CDR2 as YYEEEE. CDR3 size: 15 residues. The CDR3 region has the DNA TGTGCCAGCAGCTTGGTCGGGGTCGAGGAAGAGACCCTGTACTTC. Translating it yields CASSLVGVEEETLYF.